The 28 T cell receptor beta chains listed next were all sequenced from one sample in a study of Graves' ophthalmopathy and Graves' hyperthyroidism. RNA transcripts were the source from which TCR beta CDR3 regions were amplified. An opening RT-PCR round employed HTBI primers and preceded a second-round multiplex PCR. TCRdb itself ran the multiplex PCR reads through MiXCR, one entry per CDR3 protein. The table includes around 660,000 distinct CDR3 sequences, roughly two fifths detected once. Material: peripheral blood. Every receptor here comes from an adult man with Graves' ophthalmopathy.

This clonotype occurred many times. This chain uses TRBV2 with TRBJ1-4; the D gene is possibly TRBD1 (6 bases). This CDR3 comprises 14 residues. Germline CDR1 SNHLY, CDR2 FYNNEI. V was clipped by 8 bases and J by 13 bases, with 23 bases between them. This chain's CDR3 is CASVRTALRARLFF. The DNA of the CDR3 is TGTGCCAGCGTGAGGACAGCCCTCCGCGCTAGACTGTTTTTT.

This clonotype was counted ten times or more. The gene calls are TRBV5-5 and TRBJ1-4; 7 bases line up with TRBD1. J gave up 10 bases and V 5 bases, and 5 bases lay outside the gene matches. Germline CDR1 and CDR2: SGHKS and YYEKEE (reference sequence). The CDR3 runs 12 residues. The CDR3 region is CASRQTGRKLFF. CDR3 coding DNA: TGTGCCAGCAGGCAGACAGGGAGAAAACTGTTTTTT.

The V gene is TRBV12-3 or TRBV12-4, the J gene TRBJ2-7, with D hard to call. The V and J ends lost 6 bases and 6 bases respectively, with 15 bases between them. This CDR3 contains 13 residues. The CDR3 spells CASSRPSPSEQYF. DNA of the CDR3: TGTGCCAGCAGCCGCCCTTCCCCATCCGAGCAGTACTTC.

A word on this clonotype: A much larger clone lies one base from this, so it may be a read error. This chain uses TRBV20-1 with TRBJ2-2; D is perhaps TRBD2 (5 bases). The CDR3 has 14 amino acids. Looked up from germline, CDR1 is DFQATT and CDR2 is SNEGSKA (reference sequence). Between the trimmed V and J ends, which lost 5 bases and 2 bases, there was a span of 12 bases. The CDR3 DNA sequence: TGCAGTGCTGGAGGTGTAGATAACACCGGGGAGCTGTTTTTT. Amino acids: CSAGGVDNTGELFF.

CDR3 sequence (DNA): TGTGCCAGCCGCCGGGACAGGGTTCACACCGGGGAGCTGTTTTTT. Its translation is CASRRDRVHTGELFF. The chain has TRBV19 and TRBJ2-2; 9 nucleotides match TRBD1. CDR3 size: 15 residues. Germline values: CDR1 LNHDA, CDR2 SQIVND (reference sequence). The V gene end was trimmed by 9 bases and the J gene end by 3 bases; junction bases not matched to a gene: 8. The full variable domain, with the rest looked up from reference TRBV19 and TRBJ2-2, is DGGITQSPKYLFRKEGQNVTLSCEQNLNHDAMYWYRQDPGQGLRLIYYSQIVNDFQKGDIAEGYSVSREKKESFPLTVTSAQKNPTAFYLCASRRDRVHTGELFFGEGSRLTVL.

This chain joins TRBV5-4 and TRBJ2-7, with 10 bases fitting TRBD2. CDR3 size: 14 residues. Germline CDR1 reads SGHNT; CDR2 reads YYREEE (reference sequence). Trimming cost V 4 bases and J 4 bases; bases outside gene matches: 5. Here the CDR3 DNA reads TGTGCCAGCAGCCCTAGCGGGAGCCCGTACGAGCAGTACTTC. This gives the protein CASSPSGSPYEQYF.

Regarding this clonotype: At one boundary the junction diverges from the germline segment, which might be a read error. The chain uses TRBV9 and TRBJ1-6; D is unresolved. The germline CDR1 and CDR2 sequences are SGDLS and YYNGEE. The CDR3 consists of 16 residues. DNA for the CDR3: TGTGCCAACAGCGGATCGGGGTTAGTCTATAATTCACCCCTCCACTTT. This codes for CANSGSGLVYNSPLHF.

The rearrangement uses TRBV7-2 and TRBJ1-4, with 10 bases identical to TRBD1. Germline CDR1 and CDR2: SGHTA and FQGNSA. Trimming took 3 bases from V and 7 from J; bases not matched to a gene: 5. CDR3 size: 15 residues. The CDR3 protein is CASSLPRDRGEKLFF. The CDR3 nucleotides are TGTGCCAGCAGCTTGCCCCGGGACAGGGGTGAAAAACTGTTTTTT.

This clonotype was seen repeatedly, ten times or more. This chain links TRBV2 with TRBJ2-2; 8 bases line up with TRBD2. Germline trimming cut 7 bases from V and 0 bases from J; bases unmatched to any gene: 10. The CDR3 contains 17 residues. CDR1 and CDR2 from the germline V gene are SNHLY and FYNNEI. The CDR3 nucleotides read TGTGCCAGCATGTGGTCCAGCGGGGGAACGAACACCGGGGAGCTGTTTTTT. It translates to CASMWSSGGTNTGELFF. The whole variable domain, remainder taken from reference TRBV2 and TRBJ2-2, is EPEVTQTPSHQVTQMGQEVILRCVPISNHLYFYWYRQILGQKVEFLVSFYNNEISEKSEIFDDQFSVERPDGSNFTLKIRSTKLEDSAMYFCASMWSSGGTNTGELFFGEGSRLTVL.

A few counts support this clonotype. The chain uses TRBV9 and TRBJ2-2, with no clear D. V shed 5 bases and J shed 3 bases, with 8 bases lying between them. The CDR3 loop spans 13 amino acids. Germline CDR1 is SGDLS and CDR2 is YYNGEE. CDR3 DNA: TGTGCCAGCAGTTGGGTAGACACCGGGGAGCTGTTTTTT. Its translation: CASSWVDTGELFF.

The chain is built from TRBV5-1 and TRBJ2-2; 13 bases fit TRBD2. V shed 6 bases and J 4 bases; nucleotides not matched to a gene: 9. The germline CDR1 and CDR2 sequences are SGHRS and YFSETQ. The CDR3 spans 17 residues. CDR3 in DNA: TGCGCCAGCACCCCCACTAGCGGGGGGGCCCCCACCGGGGAGCTGTTTTTT. Translating gives CASTPTSGGAPTGELFF. The entire variable domain, with the rest obtained from reference TRBV5-1 and TRBJ2-2, is as follows: KAGVTQTPRYLIKTRGQQVTLSCSPISGHRSVSWYQQTPGQGLQFLFEYFSETQRNKGNFPGRFSGRQFSNSRSEMNVSTLELGDSALYLCASTPTSGGAPTGELFFGEGSRLTVL.

This clonotype showed up just a few times. The gene calls are TRBV15 and TRBJ2-3; 7 bases line up with TRBD1. Germline V gene data show CDR1 as LNHNV and CDR2 as YYDKDF (reference sequence). The J segment lost 3 bases and the V segment lost 3 bases, leaving 6 bases of the junction unmatched. The CDR3 has 15 amino acids. CDR3 sequence (DNA): TGTGCCACCAGCAGGCACAGGGGCCGGACAGATACGCAGTATTTT. Its protein is CATSRHRGRTDTQYF.

Many counts were recorded for this clonotype. CDR3: CASSLDRQGPYEQYF. The DNA for the CDR3 is TGTGCCAGCAGCTTAGATCGACAGGGTCCCTACGAGCAGTACTTC. V and J are TRBV7-6 and TRBJ2-7, with 7 bases fitting TRBD1. CDR1 and CDR2 (germline): SGHVS, FNYEAQ. This CDR3 spans 15 amino acids. J gave up 2 bases and V 1 base, and 5 bases lay outside the gene matches.

In the case of this clonotype: One junction end does not reproduce the germline sequence, and a read error may be involved. This rearrangement joins TRBV7-9 to TRBJ2-6; TRBD1 might be the D (6 bases). Per the germline V gene, CDR1 is SEHNR and CDR2 is FQNEAQ (reference sequence). CDR3 length: 11 residues. CDR3 residues: CASTELQGTAF. CDR3 nucleotides: TGTGCCAGCACCGAACTACAGGGAACGGCTTTC.

This clonotype was seen at least ten times. The chain combines TRBV2 with TRBJ2-5; D could derive from TRBD1 or TRBD2 (5 bases each). The CDR3 sequence is 12 residues long. Germline V gene sequence: CDR1 SNHLY, CDR2 FYNNEI. The ends were cut back, 7 bases at V and 4 bases at J, with 10 bases in the middle. The CDR3: CASMRGAETQYF. DNA of the CDR3: TGTGCCAGCATGCGAGGGGCAGAGACCCAGTACTTC.

Turning to this clonotype: The CDR3 ends on some other residue instead of the conserved phenylalanine or tryptophan, so this is likely a read error. The chain links TRBV2 to TRBJ1-5; the D gene is possibly TRBD1 (6 bases). The CDR3 is 16 residues long. From germline, CDR1 is SNHLY and CDR2 FYNNEI. V was trimmed by 6 bases and J by 10 bases, leaving 25 bases between them. The CDR3 DNA reads as TGTGCCAGCAGCGATGAACACAGGGTAGGGATTCAACCCCAGCATCTT. It specifies CASSDEHRVGIQPQHL.

V gene TRBV2 combines with J gene TRBJ1-5; 10 bases map to TRBD1. From germline, CDR1 is SNHLY and CDR2 FYNNEI. The CDR3 runs to 14 residues. V shed 5 bases, J shed 11 bases, and the junction held 9 bases outside the gene matches. Written as DNA, the CDR3 is TGTGCCAGCAGTTCCGGGACAGGGGCAGAGACCCAGCATTTT. Translation: CASSSGTGAETQHF.

This chain's CDR3 is CSLPREGPQETQYF. CDR3 nucleotide sequence: TGCAGCTTGCCCCGGGAGGGCCCGCAAGAGACCCAGTACTTC. The chain links TRBV29-1 to TRBJ2-5; 8 bases are a match to TRBD2. Germline V CDR1 and CDR2: SQVTM, ANQGSEA. The V segment lost 8 bases and the J segment 2 bases; nucleotides outside the gene matches: 10. This CDR3 contains 14 residues. The whole variable domain, filled in from reference TRBV29-1 and TRBJ2-5, reads SAVISQKPSRDICQRGTSLTIQCQVDSQVTMMFWYRQQPGQSLTLIATANQGSEATYESGFVIDKFPISRPNLTFSTLTVSNMSPEDSSIYLCSLPREGPQETQYFGPGTRLLVL.

CDR3: CAISYRRRGIYNSPLHF. CDR3 nucleotide sequence: TGTGCCATCAGTTACCGGCGCAGGGGGATTTATAATTCACCCCTCCACTTT. The rearrangement joins TRBV10-3 to TRBJ1-6, with 7 bases matching TRBD1. This CDR3 contains 17 residues. CDR1 is ENHRY, CDR2 SYGVKD, per germline. Losses at the gene ends were 5 bases for V and 4 bases for J; bases not matched to a gene: 11.

The rearrangement links TRBV11-2 to TRBJ2-2; 7 bases align to TRBD1. With 11 bases clipped from V and 9 bases from J, the junction kept 15 bases outside the gene matches. Germline V gene lookup returns CDR1 SGHAT and CDR2 FQNNGV. This CDR3 comprises 14 residues. CDR3 coding DNA: TGTGCCTGGAGTGGGGAAGACAGGGTCCGGGAGCTGTTTTTT. It translates to CAWSGEDRVRELFF.

The CDR3 coding sequence is TGTGCCAGCAGTCAGGTCCGGACCCACTACAATGAGCAGTTCTTC. Its protein product is CASSQVRTHYNEQFF. V usage is TRBV7-2 and J usage is TRBJ2-1, with D unresolved. Germline V gene lookup returns CDR1 SGHTA and CDR2 FQGNSA. This CDR3 region has 15 residues. The ends were cut back, 6 bases at V and 3 bases at J, with 15 bases in the middle.

The CDR3 loop reads CASTDGASGGHTDTQYF. DNA for the CDR3: TGTGCCAGCACCGACGGTGCTAGCGGGGGACACACAGATACGCAGTATTTT. The gene calls are TRBV2 and TRBJ2-3; 10 bases fit TRBD2. This CDR3 has 17 residues. V shed 7 bases and J 2 bases; nucleotides not matched to a gene: 12. Germline CDR1 SNHLY, CDR2 FYNNEI.

This chain joins TRBV30 and TRBJ1-3; a weak D match, TRBD1 (6 bases). The CDR3 loop spans 14 amino acids. CDR1 is GTSNPN, CDR2 SVGIG, per germline (reference sequence). Trimming shortened V by 3 bases and J by 1 base, and 10 bases separated the two germline ends. DNA for the CDR3: TGTGCCTGGAGCCAGGGGTGGTCTGGAAACACCATATATTTT. Amino acid sequence: CAWSQGWSGNTIYF. Together with reference TRBV30 and TRBJ1-3, the CDR3 gives the full variable domain: SQTIHQWPATLVQPVGSPLSLECTVEGTSNPNLYWYRQAAGRGLQLLFYSVGIGQISSEVPQNLSASRPQDRQFILSSKKLLLSDSGFYLCAWSQGWSGNTIYFGEGSWLTVV.

This clonotype was seen many times. CDR3 protein: CASQPQGAGEQYF. In DNA, the CDR3 is TGCGCCAGCCAACCTCAGGGGGCGGGCGAGCAGTACTTC. This chain joins TRBV5-1 and TRBJ2-7; 8 positions match TRBD1. V gave up 7 bases and J gave up 6 bases; unmatched junction bases: 9. Germline CDR1 is SGHRS and CDR2 is YFSETQ. The CDR3 is 13 amino acids.

At least ten counts were recorded for this clonotype. J is TRBJ2-7 and V is TRBV20-1; tentative D call: TRBD1 (5 bases). The V gene's germline CDR1 is DFQATT and CDR2 SNEGSKA (reference sequence). V was cut by 0 bases and J by 0 bases, with 12 bases left in between. The CDR3 covers 15 residues. CDR3 amino acids: CSARDGRASSYEQYF. For the CDR3, the DNA is TGCAGTGCTAGAGATGGCAGGGCAAGCTCCTACGAGCAGTACTTC.

This clonotype was seen only a few times. The chain combines TRBV12-3 or TRBV12-4 with TRBJ2-5; D remains ambiguous. CDR3 length: 13 amino acids. V dropped 4 bases and J dropped 5 bases, with 11 bases sitting between them. The CDR3 sequence is CASSSSTGETQYF. The CDR3 DNA reads as TGTGCCAGCAGTTCCAGCACCGGGGAGACCCAGTACTTC.

This clonotype was found many times. The chain recombines TRBV5-1 with TRBJ1-2; 7 bases match TRBD1. Trimming took 5 bases from V and 7 from J; bases not matched to a gene: 8. Germline-derived CDR1 and CDR2 are SGHRS and YFSETQ. The length of the CDR3 is 13 residues. As DNA, the CDR3 is TGCGCCAGCAGATCTACAGGGGCTGGTGGCTACACCTTC. It codes for CASRSTGAGGYTF.

In its sample, this clonotype was seen many times. The chain carries TRBV19 and TRBJ2-7; D perhaps matches TRBD2 (6 bases). V dropped 4 bases and J dropped 3 bases, with 13 bases sitting between them. Germline V gene lookup returns CDR1 LNHDA and CDR2 SQIVND (reference sequence). The CDR3 covers 14 residues. In DNA, the CDR3 is TGTGCCAGTAGTACCGGGACTCTATTCTACGAGCAGTACTTC. This codes for CASSTGTLFYEQYF.